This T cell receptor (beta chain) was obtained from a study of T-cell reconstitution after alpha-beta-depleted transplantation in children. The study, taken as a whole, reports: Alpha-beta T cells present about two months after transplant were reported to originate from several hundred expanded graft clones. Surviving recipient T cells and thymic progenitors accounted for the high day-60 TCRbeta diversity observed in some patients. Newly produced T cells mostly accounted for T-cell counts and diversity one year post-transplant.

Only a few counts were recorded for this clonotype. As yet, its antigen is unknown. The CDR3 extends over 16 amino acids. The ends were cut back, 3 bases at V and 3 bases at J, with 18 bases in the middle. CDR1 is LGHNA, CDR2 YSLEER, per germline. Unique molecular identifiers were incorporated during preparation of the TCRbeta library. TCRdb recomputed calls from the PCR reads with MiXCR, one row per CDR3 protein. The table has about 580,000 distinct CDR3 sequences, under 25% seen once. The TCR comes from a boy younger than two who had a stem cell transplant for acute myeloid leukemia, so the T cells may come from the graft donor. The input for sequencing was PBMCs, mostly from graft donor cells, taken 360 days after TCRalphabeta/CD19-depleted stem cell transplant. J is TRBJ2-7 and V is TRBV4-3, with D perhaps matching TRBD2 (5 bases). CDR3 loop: CASSQDLAVFLYEQYF. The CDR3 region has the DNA TGCGCCAGCAGCCAGGACCTAGCTGTGTTTCTCTACGAGCAGTACTTC.